Sequencing of this T cell receptor beta chain was carried out in a study of human T cells and chemical hapten exposure (dated by TCRdb to about 2021). About the full investigation: The libraries were sequenced as a pool, and the TCR yield per sample differed mostly because of small variations in library volumes within the pool. The study tracked peripheral blood TCR repertoire changes in vivo during primary and secondary sensitization to the hapten diphenylcyclopropenone (DPC) in alopecia patients. From each blood RNA sample, both TCR alpha and TCR beta chains were sequenced. The paper's findings and limits, for the study overall: No change with DPC sensitization was found in the number of TCRs above 1 in 1000 frequency, and no evidence of global repertoire structure alterations was found. Repeated subsampling changed both the strength of the expansion versus patch-test correlation and the threshold at which that correlation became significant.

Unfractionated whole blood was collected in Tempus Blood RNA tubes, and total RNA was extracted from that blood. Five healthy volunteers acted as controls for TCR sequencing and had blood drawn at day 0, 2 weeks and 6 weeks. This clonotype was recorded at least ten times. Which antigen it targets is not known. No base quality values were provided; no much bigger clone lies one nucleotide off. The method behind the library was 5' RACE. Sequencing instrument: Illumina MiSeq. During library preparation, unique molecular identifiers were attached to individual cDNA molecules so that TCRs could be counted quantitatively and reproducibly. In the original analysis: The median number of TCRs per sample was roughly 100,000, ranging from about 20,000 to 700,000. V, J and CDR3 annotation of the TCR reads was performed with the Decombinator software suite. For PS versus PT1 abundance plots, all samples were subsampled to the same number of TCRs (28,000). Expanded TCRs were defined as absent before sensitization and observed at least eight times at the 2-week time point. Using fastp trimming at Q25 and MiXCR clonotype assembly, TCRdb reanalyzed the public sequencing data and kept in-frame beta chains. CDR3 protein duplicates are merged, each entry listing the most common genes and DNA. Clone size and V and J calls follow TCRdb, not the original study. Across this sample there are roughly 81,000 distinct CDR3 sequences, with 6% to 8.5% seen only once. Approximately 2.1% of the sample rests with the top ten.

The junction shows trimming of 6 bases on V and 7 bases on J, plus 12 bases between the germline ends. Based on the germline V gene (reference sequence), the CDR1 and CDR2 sequences are MNHNY and SVGAGI. Reading from cysteine to phenylalanine, the CDR3 counts 12 amino acids. The read is trimmed to its CDR3 DNA, 36 bases read in frame from base 1. The sequence is built from TRBV6-6 and TRBJ1-1, with the D gene call left open. The sequence derives from a male donor in good health. The encoded CDR3 is CASSSEGREAFF. The nucleotide sequence is given as TGTGCCAGCAGCAGTGAAGGGCGTGAAGCTTTCTTT.